Detailed here is one T cell receptor beta chain. Its target is unknown. Repertoires were generated with immunoSEQ multiplex PCR, while TCRdb's copy carries only in-frame clones and drops some. The sample lists around 28,000 clones; 85% to 95% were seen once. These data belong to a study of T cells in localized non-small cell lung cancer. The ends were cut back, 0 bases at V and 2 bases at J, with 17 bases in the middle. The CDR3 extends over 17 amino acids. The germline gives CDR1 SGHRS, CDR2 YFSETQ. Findings and caveats of the study: Across samples, adjacent lung featured a median roughly 60 of the top 100 tumor clones.

The sequencing used peripheral blood, collected before any cancer treatment. The chain links TRBV5-1 to TRBJ1-2; D might be TRBD1 (5 bases). The TCR sequence derives from a woman aged 40-70 years with stage I lung adenocarcinoma. DNA of the CDR3: TGCGCCAGCAGCTTGGCCTACTTGGCAGGGACCAACTATGGCTACACCTTC. This gives the protein CASSLAYLAGTNYGYTF.